Below are 3 T cell receptor beta chains sequenced from a single sample in a study of radiotherapy plus CTLA-4 blockade in lung cancer. TCRdb's copy holds only in-frame clones and misses some; the assay was immunoSEQ multiplex PCR. The sample has 60,000 or so clones, 77% seen once. This specimen consisted of peripheral blood, obtained from a patient treated with radiotherapy plus ipilimumab. Receptor source: a human donor with non-small cell lung cancer who had a partial response to radiotherapy plus ipilimumab.

The genes are TRBV9 and TRBJ1-2; the D gene is possibly TRBD1 (6 bases). This CDR3 is 14 amino acids long. The V and J ends lost 0 bases and 6 bases respectively, with 12 bases between them. In germline, CDR1 is SGDLS, CDR2 YYNGEE. The CDR3 loop is CASSVVAQGHGYTF. As DNA, the CDR3 is TGTGCCAGCAGCGTAGTGGCTCAGGGGCATGGCTACACCTTC.

The genes are TRBV13 and TRBJ2-7; tentative D call: TRBD2 (6 bases). Looked up from germline, CDR1 is PRHDT and CDR2 is FYEKMQ (reference sequence). This CDR3 comprises 13 residues. The germline V and J ends were trimmed by 5 bases and 1 base, with 9 bases remaining between them. The chain's CDR3 is CASSAGFSYEQYF. The CDR3 DNA is TGTGCCAGCAGCGCGGGATTTTCCTACGAGCAGTACTTC.

The chain combines TRBV6-5 with TRBJ1-1, with D possibly TRBD1 on 5 matching bases. Trimming cost V 2 bases and J 2 bases, with 6 bases left between them. The CDR3 is 13 amino acids. Germline CDR1 and CDR2: MNHEY and SVGAGI. The CDR3 loop reads CASSYQGNTEAFF. CDR3 bases: TGTGCCAGCAGTTACCAGGGAAACACTGAAGCTTTCTTT.